The rows below give T cell receptor beta chains drawn from one sample of a study of response to subunit inactivated influenza vaccine. MiXCR was run by TCRdb on the RT-PCR reads, yielding one entry per CDR3 protein. The data contain 700,000 to 900,000 distinct CDR3 sequences, about 20% of them singletons. The source material was PBMCs from blood, sampled 5 to 6 days after vaccination. The source is a man between 45 and 60 years old who received an inactivated influenza vaccine. Both conserved end residues are part of each CDR3. The D gene is left open where the match is weak. Rows may omit the clone size; those that give it use once, few, many or a size class.

clone_size: few; v_call: TRBV13; j_call: TRBJ2-1; d_call: TRBD2; cdr3_nt: TGTGCCAGCAGCTTGGGGACTAGCGGAGGCGGCTACTACAATGAGCAGTTCTTC; cdr3_aa: CASSLGTSGGGYYNEQFF
clone_size: NA; v_call: TRBV6-2/TRBV6-3; j_call: TRBJ2-1; d_call: TRBD2; cdr3_nt: TGTGCCAGCAGTTACTCGTATTCGACTAGCGGGGCCCACAATGAGCAGTTCTTC; cdr3_aa: CASSYSYSTSGAHNEQFF
clone_size: NA; v_call: TRBV24-1; j_call: TRBJ2-3; d_call: NA; cdr3_nt: TGTGCCACCAGTGATTTGAGGGTAGGCACAGATACGCAGTATTTT; cdr3_aa: CATSDLRVGTDTQYF
clone_size: NA; v_call: TRBV28; j_call: TRBJ2-3; d_call: TRBD2; cdr3_nt: TGTGCCAGCAGTTCCAGACTAGCTAGTTGGACAGATACGCAGTATTTT; cdr3_aa: CASSSRLASWTDTQYF
clone_size: NA; v_call: TRBV6-2/TRBV6-3; j_call: TRBJ1-1; d_call: NA; cdr3_nt: TGTGCCAGCAGGTTCGCAGGGATGAACACTGAAGCTTTCTTT; cdr3_aa: CASRFAGMNTEAFF
clone_size: few; v_call: TRBV12-3/TRBV12-4; j_call: TRBJ1-5; d_call: NA; cdr3_nt: TGTGCCAGCAGTTCTCCCGACAGACGGTCCCAGCATTTT; cdr3_aa: CASSSPDRRSQHF
clone_size: few; v_call: TRBV7-2; j_call: TRBJ2-3; d_call: NA; cdr3_nt: TGTGCCAGCAGCTACAGGGCGGCAGATACGCAGTATTTT; cdr3_aa: CASSYRAADTQYF
clone_size: many; v_call: TRBV28; j_call: TRBJ2-7; d_call: NA; cdr3_nt: TGTGCCAGCAGTTCCTCAGTGTGGGTATCGACCTACGAGCAGTACTTC; cdr3_aa: CASSSSVWVSTYEQYF
clone_size: NA; v_call: TRBV28; j_call: TRBJ1-5; d_call: NA; cdr3_nt: TGTGCCAGCAGTACTAAGGGGGGTCCCGGTCAGCCCCAGCATTTT; cdr3_aa: CASSTKGGPGQPQHF
clone_size: NA; v_call: TRBV4-3; j_call: TRBJ2-1; d_call: TRBD1; cdr3_nt: TGCGCCAGCAGCCAAGATCGACAGGGGCTGGGGCAGTTCTTC; cdr3_aa: CASSQDRQGLGQFF
clone_size: NA; v_call: TRBV5-5; j_call: TRBJ2-3; d_call: TRBD2; cdr3_nt: TGTGCCAGCAGCTTGGGACTAGCGGGAGGGGGTAGCACAGATACGCAGTATTTT; cdr3_aa: CASSLGLAGGGSTDTQYF
clone_size: NA; v_call: TRBV7-2; j_call: TRBJ2-5; d_call: NA; cdr3_nt: TGTGCCAGCAGCTTAGAGTTAGGGGAGACCCAGTACTTC; cdr3_aa: CASSLELGETQYF
clone_size: NA; v_call: TRBV7-9; j_call: TRBJ2-5; d_call: TRBD2; cdr3_nt: TGTGCCAGCAGCTTATCCCTCCGGGGGGGAGAGACCCAGTACTTC; cdr3_aa: CASSLSLRGGETQYF
clone_size: NA; v_call: TRBV2; j_call: TRBJ1-5; d_call: TRBD1; cdr3_nt: TGTGCCAGCAGTGACCAGGGGGCGCGGCAGCCCCAGCATTTT; cdr3_aa: CASSDQGARQPQHF
clone_size: NA; v_call: TRBV20-1; j_call: TRBJ2-3; d_call: NA; cdr3_nt: TGCAGTGCTAGAGACCTACTTAGCACAGATACGCAGTATTTT; cdr3_aa: CSARDLLSTDTQYF
clone_size: NA; v_call: TRBV6-1; j_call: TRBJ1-6; d_call: NA; cdr3_nt: TGTGCCAGCAGTGACAGGGCTAGGGGTAATTCACCCCTCCACTTT; cdr3_aa: CASSDRARGNSPLHF
clone_size: many; v_call: TRBV28; j_call: TRBJ1-5; d_call: NA; cdr3_nt: TGTGCCAGCATGGAGGGGGGGAAGAAGTATCAGCCCCAGCATTTT; cdr3_aa: CASMEGGKKYQPQHF
clone_size: NA; v_call: TRBV29-1; j_call: TRBJ2-5; d_call: NA; cdr3_nt: TGCAGCGTTGTTTTCGGGTTCCGAGAGACCCAGTACTTC; cdr3_aa: CSVVFGFRETQYF
clone_size: NA; v_call: TRBV28; j_call: TRBJ2-7; d_call: NA; cdr3_nt: TGTGCCAGCAGTAGACCTCTCTACGAGCAGTACTTC; cdr3_aa: CASSRPLYEQYF
clone_size: NA; v_call: TRBV2; j_call: TRBJ2-7; d_call: NA; cdr3_nt: TGTGCCAGCAATGGCTGGGACGAGCAGTACTTC; cdr3_aa: CASNGWDEQYF
clone_size: NA; v_call: TRBV20-1; j_call: TRBJ2-7; d_call: TRBD2; cdr3_nt: TGCAGTGCCAATAGCGGGGGAAGTTACGGGCAGTACTTC; cdr3_aa: CSANSGGSYGQYF
clone_size: few; v_call: TRBV25-1; j_call: TRBJ1-6; d_call: TRBD1; cdr3_nt: TGTGCCAGCAGTCGCCAGGGGGTTAATTCACCCCTCCACTTT; cdr3_aa: CASSRQGVNSPLHF
clone_size: few; v_call: TRBV4-3; j_call: TRBJ2-1; d_call: NA; cdr3_nt: TGCGCCAGCAGCCAAGAATCAGGGTTTCCCTACAATGAGCAGTTCTTC; cdr3_aa: CASSQESGFPYNEQFF